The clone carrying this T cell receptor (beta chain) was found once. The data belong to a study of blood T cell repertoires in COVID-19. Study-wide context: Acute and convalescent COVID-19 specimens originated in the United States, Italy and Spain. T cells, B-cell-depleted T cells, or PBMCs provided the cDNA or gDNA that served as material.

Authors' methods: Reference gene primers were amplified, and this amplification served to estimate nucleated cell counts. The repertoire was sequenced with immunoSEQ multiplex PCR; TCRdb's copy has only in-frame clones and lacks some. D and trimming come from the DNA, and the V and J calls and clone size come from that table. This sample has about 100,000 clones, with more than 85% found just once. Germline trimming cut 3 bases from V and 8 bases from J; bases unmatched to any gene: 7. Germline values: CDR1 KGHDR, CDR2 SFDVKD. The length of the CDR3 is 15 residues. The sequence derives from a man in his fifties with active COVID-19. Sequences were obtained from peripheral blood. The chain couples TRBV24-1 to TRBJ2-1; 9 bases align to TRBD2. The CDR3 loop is CATSDKAGGTDEQFF. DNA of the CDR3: TGTGCCACCAGTGATAAAGCGGGAGGAACCGATGAGCAGTTCTTC.